This T cell receptor beta chain was sequenced in a study of CD8+CD57+ T cells in acquired aplastic anemia. Study-wide background: An average of roughly 2.9 ug of DNA was obtained from sorted CD4+ and CD8+ cells.

The patients chosen for sequencing had shown expansion of CD8+CD57+ cells (detected by flow cytometry). The patients all had a severe acquired aplastic anemia diagnosis. Blood sampling was performed on the patients, and none of them had received therapy by then. TCR beta VDJ and CDR3 profiling used genomic DNA as template. TCRdb used MiXCR to reprocess the reads, holding one entry per CDR3 protein. The sample contains 160,000 or so distinct CDR3 sequences, 70% to 80% of which appear only once. Sample: sorted CD4+, CD8+, or CD8+CD57+ T cells (not recorded which) from PBMCs. The receptor's source is a human donor with aplastic anemia.

In DNA, the CDR3 is TGTGCCAGCAGCCCCCCGGGATGGTCTGAAGCTTTCTTT. Encoded protein: CASSPPGWSEAFF. This chain uses TRBV9 with TRBJ1-1; D is uncertain. From germline, CDR1 is SGDLS and CDR2 YYNGEE. The CDR3 has 13 amino acids. Trimming removed 4 bases from V and 6 bases from J, with 13 bases in between.